Described below is a single T cell receptor beta chain sequence and its context. The method was immunoSEQ multiplex PCR; TCRdb's version includes in-frame clones alone and lacks a portion of them. The top ten hold 2.6% of the sample, which has some 80,000 clones, 90% to 95% seen once. Seattle patients were enrolled while actively infected and followed longitudinally. These data come from a study of blood T cell repertoires in COVID-19. Study overall: Sample material is recorded as cDNA or gDNA derived from T cells, B-cell-depleted T cells, or PBMCs.

The CDR3 covers 14 residues. The junction had 7 bases not matched to a gene; V was cut back by 8 bases and J by 2 bases. The germline CDR1 and CDR2 sequences are WSHSY and SAAADI. The chain links TRBV10-2 to TRBJ2-3; 7 bases match TRBD2. The TCR comes from a man aged 50 to 59 with COVID-19, enrolled during active disease. The source material was peripheral blood. The CDR3 is CASSLSGVTDTQYF. DNA of the CDR3: TGCGCCAGCTCCCTCAGCGGGGTCACAGATACGCAGTATTTT.